The rows below give T cell receptor beta chains drawn from one sample of a study of T cell changes during pregnancy in multiple sclerosis. Data came from immunoSEQ multiplex PCR; TCRdb stores just in-frame clones and leaves some out. The sample has tens of thousands of clones, approximately 93% seen once. Source: CD8+ T cells from peripheral blood mononuclear cells, taken in the second trimester of pregnancy. These receptors all come from a female donor with multiple sclerosis, enrolled in a pregnancy study. The CDR3 runs from the conserved cysteine through the conserved F or W. A D gene is named only where the DNA matches it firmly.

d_call	v_call	j_call	cdr3_nt	cdr3_aa
TRBD1	TRBV9	TRBJ1-2	TGTGCCAGCAGCGTCAGTTGGACAGGGGAATCTGGGGGCTACACCTTC	CASSVSWTGESGGYTF
TRBD2	TRBV6-5	TRBJ2-1	TGTGCCAGCAGTCCGGGAGGCAATGAGCAGTTCTTC	CASSPGGNEQFF
-	TRBV6-1	TRBJ2-3	TGTGCCAGCAGTGAAGCGCTCGGGCAGGGGCCCACAGATACGCAGTATTTT	CASSEALGQGPTDTQYF
TRBD1	TRBV7-9	TRBJ2-3	TGTGCCAGCAGCCCCCGGGACAGGGATAAAACAGATACGCAGTATTTT	CASSPRDRDKTDTQYF
-	TRBV5-4	TRBJ1-2	TGTGCCAGCAGCTTGGACAGTATGGACTATGGCTACACCTTC	CASSLDSMDYGYTF
TRBD1	TRBV6-1	TRBJ2-7	TGTGCCAGCAGACCGGGACAGGGCTCCTCCTACGAGCAGTACTTC	CASRPGQGSSYEQYF
-	TRBV27	TRBJ2-7	TGTGCCGCGGGGTTATCCTACGAGCAGTACTTC	CAAGLSYEQYF
TRBD1	TRBV19	TRBJ1-5	TGTGCCAGTAGACCCCTCGACCCGTACAGGGGTTCCGACCACAATCAGCCCCAGCATTTT	CASRPLDPYRGSDHNQPQHF
TRBD1	TRBV4-1	TRBJ2-1	TGCGCCAGCAGCCTGGGACAGGGCGTTTACAATGAGCAGTTCTTC	CASSLGQGVYNEQFF
-	TRBV5-1	TRBJ2-1	TGCGCCAGCAGTCTTGGGGCGGGTCAGAGGGTAGGGGGTGAGCAGTTCTTC	CASSLGAGQRVGGEQFF
TRBD2	TRBV14	TRBJ2-2	TGTGCCAGCAGCGGACTAGCGAACACCGGGGAGCTGTTTTTT	CASSGLANTGELFF
TRBD2	TRBV11-2	TRBJ2-5	TGTGCCAGCAGCCCATATGGACTAGCGCGCTTCCAAGAGACCCAGTACTTC	CASSPYGLARFQETQYF
-	TRBV28	TRBJ2-3	TGTGCCAGCAGTACCAGGCATGTAGATACGCAGTATTTT	CASSTRHVDTQYF